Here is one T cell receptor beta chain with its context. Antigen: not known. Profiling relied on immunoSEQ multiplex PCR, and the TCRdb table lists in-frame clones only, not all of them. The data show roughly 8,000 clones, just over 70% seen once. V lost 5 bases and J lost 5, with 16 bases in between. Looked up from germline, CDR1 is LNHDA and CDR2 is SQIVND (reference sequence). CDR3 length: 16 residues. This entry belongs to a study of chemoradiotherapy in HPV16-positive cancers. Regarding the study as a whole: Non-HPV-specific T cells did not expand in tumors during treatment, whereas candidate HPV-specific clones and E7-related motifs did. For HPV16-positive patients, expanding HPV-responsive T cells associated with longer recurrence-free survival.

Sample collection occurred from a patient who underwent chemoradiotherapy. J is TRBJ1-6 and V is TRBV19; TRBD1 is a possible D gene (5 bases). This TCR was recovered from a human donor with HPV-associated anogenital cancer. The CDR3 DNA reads TGTGCCAGTAGTTCCTCCGGGACGGAACATAATTCACCCCTCCACTTT. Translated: CASSSSGTEHNSPLHF.